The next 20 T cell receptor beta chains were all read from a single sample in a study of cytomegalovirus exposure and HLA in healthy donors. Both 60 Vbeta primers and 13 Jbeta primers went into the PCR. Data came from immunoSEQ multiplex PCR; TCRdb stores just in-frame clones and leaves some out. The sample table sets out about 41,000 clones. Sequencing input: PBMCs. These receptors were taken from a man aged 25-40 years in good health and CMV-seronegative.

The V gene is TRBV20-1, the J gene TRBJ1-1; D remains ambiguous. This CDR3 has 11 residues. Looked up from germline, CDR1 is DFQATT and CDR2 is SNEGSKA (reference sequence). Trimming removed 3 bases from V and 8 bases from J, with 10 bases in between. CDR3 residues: CSARSWREAFF. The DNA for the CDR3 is TGCAGTGCTAGGAGTTGGAGGGAAGCTTTCTTT.

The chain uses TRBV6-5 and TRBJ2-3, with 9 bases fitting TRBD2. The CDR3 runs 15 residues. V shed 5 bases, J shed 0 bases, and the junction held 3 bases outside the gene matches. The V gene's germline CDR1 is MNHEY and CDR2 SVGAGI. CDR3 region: CASSRLAESTDTQYF. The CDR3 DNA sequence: TGTGCCAGCAGTAGACTAGCGGAAAGCACAGATACGCAGTATTTT.

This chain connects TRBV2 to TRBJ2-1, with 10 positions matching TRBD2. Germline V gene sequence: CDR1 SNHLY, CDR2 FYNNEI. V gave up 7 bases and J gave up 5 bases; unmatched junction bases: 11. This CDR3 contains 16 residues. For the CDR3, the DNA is TGTGCCAGCACCCCCTCTAGGCTAGCGGGGGACAATGAGCAGTTCTTC. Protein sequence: CASTPSRLAGDNEQFF.

The CDR3 loop is CASSWGQWDTEAFF. For the CDR3, the DNA is TGTGCCAGCAGCTGGGGACAGTGGGACACTGAAGCTTTCTTT. The chain links TRBV5-4 to TRBJ1-1, with 7 bases identical to TRBD1. Germline V gene data show CDR1 as SGHNT and CDR2 as YYREEE (reference sequence). The CDR3 length is 14 residues. J was trimmed by 3 bases and V by 3 bases; bases with no gene match: 5. The full variable domain, in which reference TRBV5-4 and TRBJ1-1 provide the parts outside the CDR3, is ETGVTQSPTHLIKTRGQQVTLRCSSQSGHNTVSWYQQALGQGPQFIFQYYREEENGRGNFPPRFSGLQFPNYSSELNVNALELDDSALYLCASSWGQWDTEAFFGQGTRLTVV.

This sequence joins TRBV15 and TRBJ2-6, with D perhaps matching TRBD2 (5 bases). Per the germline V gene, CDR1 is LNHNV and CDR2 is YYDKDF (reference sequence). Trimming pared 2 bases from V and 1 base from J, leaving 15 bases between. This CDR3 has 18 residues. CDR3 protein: CATSRSSGAPSGANVLTF. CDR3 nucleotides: TGTGCCACCAGCAGAAGCAGCGGAGCCCCGTCTGGGGCCAACGTCCTGACTTTC.

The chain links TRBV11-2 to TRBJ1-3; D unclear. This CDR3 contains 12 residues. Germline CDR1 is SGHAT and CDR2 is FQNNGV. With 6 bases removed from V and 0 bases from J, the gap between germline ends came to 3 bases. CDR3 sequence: CASRYSGNTIYF. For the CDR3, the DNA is TGTGCCAGCAGATACTCTGGAAACACCATATATTTT.

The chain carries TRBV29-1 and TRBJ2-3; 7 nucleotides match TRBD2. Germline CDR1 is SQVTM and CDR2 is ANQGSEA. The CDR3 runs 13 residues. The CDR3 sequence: CTSAGATADTQYF. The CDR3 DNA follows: TGCACCTCTGCGGGAGCCACCGCAGATACGCAGTATTTT.

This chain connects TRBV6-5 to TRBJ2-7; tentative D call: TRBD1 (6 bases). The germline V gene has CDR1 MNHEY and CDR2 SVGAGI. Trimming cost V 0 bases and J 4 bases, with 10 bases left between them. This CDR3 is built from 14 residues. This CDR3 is CASSYSGQPYEQYF. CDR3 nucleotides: TGTGCCAGCAGTTACTCGGGACAACCATACGAGCAGTACTTC.

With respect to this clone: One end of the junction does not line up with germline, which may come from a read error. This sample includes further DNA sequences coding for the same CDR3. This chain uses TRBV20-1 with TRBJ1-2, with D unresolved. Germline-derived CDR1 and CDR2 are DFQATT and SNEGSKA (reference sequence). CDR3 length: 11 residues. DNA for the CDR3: TGCAGTGCAAGAGCCGGGTATGGCTACACCTTC. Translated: CSARAGYGYTF.

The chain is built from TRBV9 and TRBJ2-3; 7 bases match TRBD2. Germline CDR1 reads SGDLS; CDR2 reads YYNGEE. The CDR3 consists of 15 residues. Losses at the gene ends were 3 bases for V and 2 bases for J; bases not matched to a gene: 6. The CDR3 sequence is CASSGSGSFTDTQYF. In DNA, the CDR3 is TGTGCCAGCAGCGGTAGCGGGTCTTTCACAGATACGCAGTATTTT.

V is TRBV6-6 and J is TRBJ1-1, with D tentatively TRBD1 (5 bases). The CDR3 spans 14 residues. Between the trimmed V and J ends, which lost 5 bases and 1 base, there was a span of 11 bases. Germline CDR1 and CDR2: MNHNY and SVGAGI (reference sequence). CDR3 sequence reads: CASSVWGENTEAFF. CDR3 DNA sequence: TGTGCCAGCAGTGTTTGGGGGGAGAACACTGAAGCTTTCTTT.

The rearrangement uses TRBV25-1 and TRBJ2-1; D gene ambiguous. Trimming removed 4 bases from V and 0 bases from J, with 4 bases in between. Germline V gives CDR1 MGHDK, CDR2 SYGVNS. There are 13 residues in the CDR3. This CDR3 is CASSASSYNEQFF. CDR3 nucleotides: TGTGCCAGCAGTGCCAGCTCCTACAATGAGCAGTTCTTC.

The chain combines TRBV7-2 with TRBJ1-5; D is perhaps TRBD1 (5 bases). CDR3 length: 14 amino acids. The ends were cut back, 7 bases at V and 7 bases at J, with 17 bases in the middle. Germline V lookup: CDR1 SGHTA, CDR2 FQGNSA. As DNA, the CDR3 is TGTGCCAGCAACACCCTCGGGGGGTACCAGCCCCAGCATTTT. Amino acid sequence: CASNTLGGYQPQHF. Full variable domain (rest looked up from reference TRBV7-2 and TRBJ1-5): GAGVSQSPSNKVTEKGKDVELRCDPISGHTALYWYRQSLGQGLEFLIYFQGNSAPDKSGLPSDRFSAERTGGSVSTLTIQRTQQEDSAVYLCASNTLGGYQPQHFGDGTRLSIL.

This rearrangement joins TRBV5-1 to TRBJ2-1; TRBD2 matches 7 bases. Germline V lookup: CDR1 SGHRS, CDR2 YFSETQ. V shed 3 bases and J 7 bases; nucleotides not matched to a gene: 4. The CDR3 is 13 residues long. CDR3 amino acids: CASSYGLENEQFF. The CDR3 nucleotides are TGCGCCAGCAGCTACGGACTAGAGAATGAGCAGTTCTTC. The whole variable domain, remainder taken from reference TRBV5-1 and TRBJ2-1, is KAGVTQTPRYLIKTRGQQVTLSCSPISGHRSVSWYQQTPGQGLQFLFEYFSETQRNKGNFPGRFSGRQFSNSRSEMNVSTLELGDSALYLCASSYGLENEQFFGPGTRLTVL.

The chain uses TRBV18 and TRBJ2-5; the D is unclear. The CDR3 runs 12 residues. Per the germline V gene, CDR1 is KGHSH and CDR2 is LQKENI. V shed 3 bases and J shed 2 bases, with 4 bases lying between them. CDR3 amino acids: CASSPLQETQYF. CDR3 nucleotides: TGTGCCAGCTCACCCCTACAAGAGACCCAGTACTTC.

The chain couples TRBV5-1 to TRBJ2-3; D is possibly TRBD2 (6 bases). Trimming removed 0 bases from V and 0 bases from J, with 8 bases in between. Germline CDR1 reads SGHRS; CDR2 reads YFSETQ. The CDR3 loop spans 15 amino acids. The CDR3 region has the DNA TGCGCCAGCAGCTTGGAAGGGACTAGCACAGATACGCAGTATTTT. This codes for CASSLEGTSTDTQYF.

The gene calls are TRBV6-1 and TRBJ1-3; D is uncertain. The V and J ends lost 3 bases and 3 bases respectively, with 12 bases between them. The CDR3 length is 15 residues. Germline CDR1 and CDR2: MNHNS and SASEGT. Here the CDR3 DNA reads TGTGCCAGCAGTGAGCGGGGTTGGGATGGAAACACCATATATTTT. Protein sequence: CASSERGWDGNTIYF.

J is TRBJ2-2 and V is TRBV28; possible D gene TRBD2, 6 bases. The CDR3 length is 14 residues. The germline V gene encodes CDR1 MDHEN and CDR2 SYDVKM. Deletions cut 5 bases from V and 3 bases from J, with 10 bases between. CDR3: CASSAGPYTGELFF. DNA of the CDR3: TGTGCCAGCAGTGCGGGACCCTACACCGGGGAGCTGTTTTTT.

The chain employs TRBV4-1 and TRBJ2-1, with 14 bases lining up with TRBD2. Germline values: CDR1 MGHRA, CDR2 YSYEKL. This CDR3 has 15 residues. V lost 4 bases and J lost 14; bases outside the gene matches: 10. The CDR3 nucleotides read TGCGCCAGCAGCCCACTGGGGACTAGCGGGAGTCGGGAGTTCTTC. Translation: CASSPLGTSGSREFF.

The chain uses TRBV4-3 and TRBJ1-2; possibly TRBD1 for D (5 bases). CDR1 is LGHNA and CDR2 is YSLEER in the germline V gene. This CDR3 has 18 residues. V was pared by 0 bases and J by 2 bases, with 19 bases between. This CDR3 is CASSQDLFWGGTNYGYTF. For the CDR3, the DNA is TGCGCCAGCAGCCAAGATCTATTTTGGGGGGGAACCAACTATGGCTACACCTTC.